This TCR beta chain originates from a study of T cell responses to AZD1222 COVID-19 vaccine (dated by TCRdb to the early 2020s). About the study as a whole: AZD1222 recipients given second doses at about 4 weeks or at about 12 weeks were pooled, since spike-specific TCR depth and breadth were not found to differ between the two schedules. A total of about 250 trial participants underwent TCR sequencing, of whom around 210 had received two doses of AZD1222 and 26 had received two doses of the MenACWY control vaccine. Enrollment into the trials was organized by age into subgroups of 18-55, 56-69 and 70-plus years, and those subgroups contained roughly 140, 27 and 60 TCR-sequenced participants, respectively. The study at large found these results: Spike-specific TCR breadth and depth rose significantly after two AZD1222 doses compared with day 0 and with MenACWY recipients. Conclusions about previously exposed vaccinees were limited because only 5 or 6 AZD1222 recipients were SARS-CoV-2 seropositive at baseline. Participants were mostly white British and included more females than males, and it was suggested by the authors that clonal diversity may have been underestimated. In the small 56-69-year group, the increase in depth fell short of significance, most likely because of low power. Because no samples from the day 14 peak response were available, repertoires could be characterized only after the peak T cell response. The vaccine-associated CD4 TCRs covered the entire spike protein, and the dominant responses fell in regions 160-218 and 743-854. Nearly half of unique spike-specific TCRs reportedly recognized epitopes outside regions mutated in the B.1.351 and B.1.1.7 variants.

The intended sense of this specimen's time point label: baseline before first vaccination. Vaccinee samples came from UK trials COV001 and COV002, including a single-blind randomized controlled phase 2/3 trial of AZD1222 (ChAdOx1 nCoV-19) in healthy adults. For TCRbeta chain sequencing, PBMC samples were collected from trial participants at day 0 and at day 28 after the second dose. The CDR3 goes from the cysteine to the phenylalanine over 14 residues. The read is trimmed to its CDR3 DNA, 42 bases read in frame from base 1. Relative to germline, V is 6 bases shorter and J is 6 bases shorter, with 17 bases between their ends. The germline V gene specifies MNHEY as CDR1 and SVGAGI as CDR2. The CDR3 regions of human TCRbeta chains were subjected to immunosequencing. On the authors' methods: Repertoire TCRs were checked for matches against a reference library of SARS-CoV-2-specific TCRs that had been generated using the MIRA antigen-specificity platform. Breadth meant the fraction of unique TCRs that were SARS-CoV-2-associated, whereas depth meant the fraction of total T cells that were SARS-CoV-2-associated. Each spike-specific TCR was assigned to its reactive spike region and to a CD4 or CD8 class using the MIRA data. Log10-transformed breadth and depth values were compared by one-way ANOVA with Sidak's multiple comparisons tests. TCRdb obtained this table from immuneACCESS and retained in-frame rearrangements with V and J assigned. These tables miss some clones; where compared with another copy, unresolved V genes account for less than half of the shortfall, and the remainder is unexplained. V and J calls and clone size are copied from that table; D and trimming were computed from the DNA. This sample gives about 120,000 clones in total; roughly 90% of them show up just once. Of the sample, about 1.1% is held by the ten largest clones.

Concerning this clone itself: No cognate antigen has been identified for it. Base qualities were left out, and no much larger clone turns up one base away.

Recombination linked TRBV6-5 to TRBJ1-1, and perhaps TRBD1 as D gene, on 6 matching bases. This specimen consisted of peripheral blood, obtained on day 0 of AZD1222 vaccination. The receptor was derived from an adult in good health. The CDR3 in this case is CASREHRVGSEAFF. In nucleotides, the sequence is TGTGCCAGCAGGGAGCACAGGGTTGGGTCTGAAGCTTTCTTT.